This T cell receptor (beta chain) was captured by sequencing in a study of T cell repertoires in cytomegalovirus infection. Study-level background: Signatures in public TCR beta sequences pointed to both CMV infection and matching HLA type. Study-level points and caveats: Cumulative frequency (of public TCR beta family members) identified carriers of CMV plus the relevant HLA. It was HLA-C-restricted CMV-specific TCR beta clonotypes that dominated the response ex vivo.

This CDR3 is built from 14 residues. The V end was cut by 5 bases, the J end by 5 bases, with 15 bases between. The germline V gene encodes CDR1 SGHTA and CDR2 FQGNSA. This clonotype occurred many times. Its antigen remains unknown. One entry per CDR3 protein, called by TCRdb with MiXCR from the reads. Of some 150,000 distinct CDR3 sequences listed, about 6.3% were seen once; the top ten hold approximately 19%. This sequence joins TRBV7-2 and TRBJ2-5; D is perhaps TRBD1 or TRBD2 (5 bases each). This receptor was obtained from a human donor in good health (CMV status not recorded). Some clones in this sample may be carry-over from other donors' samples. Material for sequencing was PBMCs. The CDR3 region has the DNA TGTGCCAGCAGCAGTGCCGGGACGTGGGAGACCCAGTACTTC. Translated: CASSSAGTWETQYF.